The TCR beta chain under discussion was sequenced for a study of T cell repertoires in cytomegalovirus infection. About the research overall: Matching HLA type and CMV infection were both indicated by public TCR beta signatures.

This clonotype has only a few counts. Its antigen is not identified. Overall study findings and caveats: The response measured ex vivo was dominated by TCR beta clonotypes (HLA-C-restricted and CMV-specific).

TCRdb analysed the reads with MiXCR anew, one entry per CDR3 protein. The sample lists approximately 130,000 distinct CDR3 sequences, 7% to 9.5% occurring once. Looked up from germline, CDR1 is MGHRA and CDR2 is YSYEKL. The CDR3 totals 16 residues. Between the trimmed V and J ends, which lost 0 bases and 3 bases, there was a span of 12 bases. The chain combines TRBV4-1 with TRBJ1-5, with a weak D call TRBD1 (6 bases). This receptor was taken from a human donor in good health (CMV status not recorded). Some clones in this sample may be carry-over from other donors' samples. The material sequenced was PBMCs. This CDR3 reads CASSQDGDTPNQPQHF. DNA of the CDR3: TGCGCCAGCAGCCAAGATGGGGACACTCCCAATCAGCCCCAGCATTTT.